The clone carrying this T cell receptor (beta chain) was counted a single time. TCRB transcripts that were expressed got sequenced, as all of the isolated RNA had been reverse transcribed. Using immunoSEQ multiplex PCR, the repertoire was profiled, and TCRdb retains in-frame clones only, with some absent. Found here are 970,000 or so clones, roughly 16% of them singletons; the top ten hold 0.02% to 0.03%. These data belong to a study of beta chain features in type 1 diabetes. V lost 0 bases and J lost 1, with 8 bases in between. CDR1 is SGHRS, CDR2 YFSETQ, per germline. The CDR3 is made up of 14 amino acids.

This clonotype originated in a woman between 18 and 30 years old in good health. Sequenced material: naive CD4+ T cells from blood. This chain joins TRBV5-1 and TRBJ2-7; D not certain. Here the CDR3 reads CASSLELASYEQYF. The DNA of the CDR3 is TGCGCCAGCAGCTTGGAACTGGCGTCCTACGAGCAGTACTTC.